This T cell receptor beta chain was observed in a study of technical replicates of blood from a few donors. This clone was observed once. The CDR3 contains 15 residues. J lost 8 bases, V lost 4 bases, and 6 bases had no gene match. CDR1 and CDR2 (germline): SEHNR, FQNEAQ (reference sequence). Measured with immunoSEQ multiplex PCR; TCRdb has only the in-frame clones, and not every one. Of 50,000 to 70,000 clones in the sample, 75% to 90% were seen once. Material: PBMCs. The chain combines TRBV7-9 with TRBJ2-1; the match to TRBD2 covers 12 bases. This sequence was found in a human donor in good health. Some clones in this sample may be carry-over from other donors' samples. CDR3 amino acids: CASSSLAGGGDEQFF. The CDR3 nucleotides are TGTGCCAGCAGCTCACTAGCGGGAGGAGGGGATGAGCAGTTCTTC.